This T cell receptor beta chain is drawn from a study of T cells in Graves' hyperthyroidism and ophthalmopathy. Findings and limits, study-wide: From stable hyperthyroidism, ophthalmopathy was separated by a 13 V-J model.

Germline V gene data show CDR1 as SGHRS and CDR2 as YFSETQ. The CDR3 contains 14 residues. With V trimmed by 0 bases and J by 6 bases, 4 bases remained unmatched. What was amplified from RNA transcripts were TCR beta CDR3 regions. First-round RT-PCR of the TCR CDR3 relied on the HTBI primer set. TCRdb re-called the multiplex PCR reads through MiXCR, storing one row per CDR3 protein. This sample yields hundreds of thousands of distinct CDR3 sequences, of which around 39% are seen a single time; around 9.3% belongs to the top ten. The hyperthyroidism was newly diagnosed and had lasted under 2 months; the patients were aged 18 to 65. Thyroid ultrasound and orbital computed tomography, with clinical symptoms and serum thyroxine and TRAb, informed diagnoses. Only a few counts were recorded for this clonotype. The antigen remains undetermined.

The sample comprised blood. The receptor was derived from a man younger than 35 with Graves' hyperthyroidism. V gene TRBV5-1 combines with J gene TRBJ1-1; 8 bases are shared with TRBD1. This chain's CDR3 is CASSLGQGAAEAFF. The DNA of the CDR3 is TGCGCCAGCAGCTTGGGTCAGGGGGCCGCTGAAGCTTTCTTT.